This TCR beta chain was captured in a study of response to subunit inactivated influenza vaccine. Study outcomes and limitations: It was suggested by the authors that few new T cells are recruited by each seasonal influenza vaccination.

This clonotype has only a few counts. Its specificity is unknown. TCRdb used MiXCR to reprocess the RT-PCR reads, holding one entry per CDR3 protein. The profile shows some 520,000 distinct CDR3 sequences, approximately 15% of them singletons. The V segment lost 5 bases and the J segment 4 bases; nucleotides outside the gene matches: 2. Germline values: CDR1 MNHEY, CDR2 SVGEGT. CDR3 size: 14 residues. The V call is TRBV6-2 or TRBV6-3, the J call TRBJ2-1, with TRBD2 identical over 10 bases. The material was CD4+ T cells sorted from PBMCs, obtained 23 months after vaccination. The sequence was obtained from a man aged 50 to 69 who received an inactivated influenza vaccine. The CDR3, as DNA: TGTGCCAGCAGTACTAGCGGGATTTACAATGAGCAGTTCTTC. It yields the protein CASSTSGIYNEQFF.